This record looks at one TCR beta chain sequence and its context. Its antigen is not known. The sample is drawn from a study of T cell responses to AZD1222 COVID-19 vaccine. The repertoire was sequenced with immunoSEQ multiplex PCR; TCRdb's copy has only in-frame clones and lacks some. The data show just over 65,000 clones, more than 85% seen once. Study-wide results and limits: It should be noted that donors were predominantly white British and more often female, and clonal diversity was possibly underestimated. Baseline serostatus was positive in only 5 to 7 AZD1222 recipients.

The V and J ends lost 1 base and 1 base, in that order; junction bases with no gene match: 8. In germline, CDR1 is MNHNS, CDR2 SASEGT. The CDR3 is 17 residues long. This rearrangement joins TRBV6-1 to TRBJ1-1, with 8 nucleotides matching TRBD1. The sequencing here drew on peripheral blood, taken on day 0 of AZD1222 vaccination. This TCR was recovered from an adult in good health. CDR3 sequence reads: CASSEGVTGGRNTEAFF. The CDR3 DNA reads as TGTGCCAGCAGTGAAGGCGTAACAGGGGGAAGGAACACTGAAGCTTTCTTT.